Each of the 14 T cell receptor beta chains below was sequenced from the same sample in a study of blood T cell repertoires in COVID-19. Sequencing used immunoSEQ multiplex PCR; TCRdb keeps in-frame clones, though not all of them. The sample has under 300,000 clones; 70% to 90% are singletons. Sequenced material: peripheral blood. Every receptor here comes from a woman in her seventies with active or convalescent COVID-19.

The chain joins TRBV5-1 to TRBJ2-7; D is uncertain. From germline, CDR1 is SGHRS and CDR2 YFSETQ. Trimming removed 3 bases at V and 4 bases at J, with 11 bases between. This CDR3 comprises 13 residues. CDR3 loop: CASSSQQTYEQYF. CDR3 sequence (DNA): TGCGCCAGCAGCTCACAACAGACGTACGAGCAGTACTTC.

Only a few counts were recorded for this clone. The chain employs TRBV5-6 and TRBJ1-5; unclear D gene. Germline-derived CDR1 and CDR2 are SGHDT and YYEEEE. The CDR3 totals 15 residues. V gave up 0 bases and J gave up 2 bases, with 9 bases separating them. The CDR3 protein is CASSLGGIGNQPQHF. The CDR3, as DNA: TGTGCCAGCAGCTTGGGAGGGATTGGCAATCAGCCCCAGCATTTT.

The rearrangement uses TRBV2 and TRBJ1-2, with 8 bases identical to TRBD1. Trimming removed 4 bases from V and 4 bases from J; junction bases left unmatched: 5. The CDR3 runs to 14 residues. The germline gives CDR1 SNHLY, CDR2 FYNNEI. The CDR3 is CASSVTGEIYGYTF. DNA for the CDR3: TGTGCCAGCAGTGTGACAGGGGAAATCTATGGCTACACCTTC. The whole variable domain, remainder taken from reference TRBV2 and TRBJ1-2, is EPEVTQTPSHQVTQMGQEVILRCVPISNHLYFYWYRQILGQKVEFLVSFYNNEISEKSEIFDDQFSVERPDGSNFTLKIRSTKLEDSAMYFCASSVTGEIYGYTFGSGTRLTVV.

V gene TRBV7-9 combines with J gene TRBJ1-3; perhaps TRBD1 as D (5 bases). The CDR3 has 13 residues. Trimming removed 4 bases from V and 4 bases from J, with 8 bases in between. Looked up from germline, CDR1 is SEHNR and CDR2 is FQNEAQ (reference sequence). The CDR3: CASSSQGGNTIYF. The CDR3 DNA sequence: TGTGCCAGCAGCTCTCAGGGAGGAAACACCATATATTTT.

CDR3 DNA: TGTGCCAGTAGTATAGGGAGGACAGGGGTCACCGGGGAGCTGTTTTTT. This translates into CASSIGRTGVTGELFF. The rearrangement links TRBV19 to TRBJ2-2, with TRBD1 matching over 9 bases. CDR3 length equals 16 residues. Per the germline V gene, CDR1 is LNHDA and CDR2 is SQIVND (reference sequence). V shed 1 base, J shed 4 bases, and the junction held 4 bases outside the gene matches.

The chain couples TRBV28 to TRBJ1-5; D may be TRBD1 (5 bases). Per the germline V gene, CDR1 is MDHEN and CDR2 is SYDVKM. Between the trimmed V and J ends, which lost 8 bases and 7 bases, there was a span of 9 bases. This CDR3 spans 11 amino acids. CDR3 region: CASADIQPQHF. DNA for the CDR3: TGTGCCAGCGCGGACATCCAGCCCCAGCATTTT.

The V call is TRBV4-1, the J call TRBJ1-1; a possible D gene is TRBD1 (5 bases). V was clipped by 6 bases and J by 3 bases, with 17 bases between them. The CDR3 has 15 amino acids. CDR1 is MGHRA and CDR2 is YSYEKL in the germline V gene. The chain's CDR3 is CASRIGTGSYTEAFF. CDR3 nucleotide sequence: TGCGCCAGCAGAATCGGAACAGGCTCCTACACTGAAGCTTTCTTT.

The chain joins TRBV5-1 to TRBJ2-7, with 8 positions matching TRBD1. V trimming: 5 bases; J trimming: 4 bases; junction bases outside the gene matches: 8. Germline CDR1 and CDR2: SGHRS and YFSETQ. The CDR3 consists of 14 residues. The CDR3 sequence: CASRYGQGVYEQYF. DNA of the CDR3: TGCGCCAGCAGGTACGGACAGGGAGTATACGAGCAGTACTTC.

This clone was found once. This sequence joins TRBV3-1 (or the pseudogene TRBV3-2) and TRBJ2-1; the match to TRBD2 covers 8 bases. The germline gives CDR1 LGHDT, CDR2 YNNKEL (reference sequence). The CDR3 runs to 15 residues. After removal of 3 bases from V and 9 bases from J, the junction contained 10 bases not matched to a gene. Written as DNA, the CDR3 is TGTGCCAGCAGCCAGAGAGCGGGGGATAGAGGTGAGCAGTTCTTC. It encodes CASSQRAGDRGEQFF.

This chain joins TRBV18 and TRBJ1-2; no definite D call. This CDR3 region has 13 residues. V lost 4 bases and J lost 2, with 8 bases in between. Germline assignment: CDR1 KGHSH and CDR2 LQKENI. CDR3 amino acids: CASSLTENYGYTF. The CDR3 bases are TGTGCCAGCTCACTAACGGAGAACTATGGCTACACCTTC.

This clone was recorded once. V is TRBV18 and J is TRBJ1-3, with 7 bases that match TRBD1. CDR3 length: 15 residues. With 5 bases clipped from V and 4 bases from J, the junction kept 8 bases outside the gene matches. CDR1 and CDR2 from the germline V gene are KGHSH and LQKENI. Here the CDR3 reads CASSTGTVEGNTIYF. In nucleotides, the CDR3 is TGTGCCAGCTCAACTGGGACAGTCGAAGGAAACACCATATATTTT.

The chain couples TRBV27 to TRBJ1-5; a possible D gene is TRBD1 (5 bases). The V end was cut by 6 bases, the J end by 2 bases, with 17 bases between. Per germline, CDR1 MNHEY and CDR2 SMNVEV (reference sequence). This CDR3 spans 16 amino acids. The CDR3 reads CASSKERGRGNQPQHF. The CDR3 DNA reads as TGTGCCAGCAGCAAGGAAAGGGGAAGGGGCAATCAGCCCCAGCATTTT.

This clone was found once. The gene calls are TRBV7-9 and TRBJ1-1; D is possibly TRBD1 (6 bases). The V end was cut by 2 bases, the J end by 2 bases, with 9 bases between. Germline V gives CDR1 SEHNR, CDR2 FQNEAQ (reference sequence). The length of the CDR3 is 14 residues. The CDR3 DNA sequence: TGTGCCAGCAGCTTAAGGGGGAGTAACACTGAAGCTTTCTTT. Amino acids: CASSLRGSNTEAFF.

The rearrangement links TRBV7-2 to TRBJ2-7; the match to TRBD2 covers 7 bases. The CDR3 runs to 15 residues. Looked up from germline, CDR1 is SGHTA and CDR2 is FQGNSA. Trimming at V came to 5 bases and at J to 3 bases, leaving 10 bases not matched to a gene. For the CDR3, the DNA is TGTGCCAGCAGCCCGGGTAAGGGCGGGGGCTACGAGCAGTACTTC. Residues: CASSPGKGGGYEQYF.